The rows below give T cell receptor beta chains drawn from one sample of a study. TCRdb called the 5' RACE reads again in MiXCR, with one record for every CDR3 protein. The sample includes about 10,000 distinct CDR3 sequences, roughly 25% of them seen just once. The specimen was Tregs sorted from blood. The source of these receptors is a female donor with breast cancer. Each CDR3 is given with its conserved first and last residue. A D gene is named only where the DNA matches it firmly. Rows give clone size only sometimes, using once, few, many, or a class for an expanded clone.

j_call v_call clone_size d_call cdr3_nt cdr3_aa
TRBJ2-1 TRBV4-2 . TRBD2 TGTGCCACCGGGACTAGCGGGAGTAATGAGCAGTTCTTC CATGTSGSNEQFF
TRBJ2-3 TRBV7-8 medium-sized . TGTGCCAGCAGCCCCACCGGGCGGGCTAGCACAGATACGCAGTATTTT CASSPTGRASTDTQYF
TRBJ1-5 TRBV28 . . TGTGCCAGCCTCACCGGAGGCAATCAGCCCCAGCATTTT CASLTGGNQPQHF
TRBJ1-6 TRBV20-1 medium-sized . TGCAGTGCTAGGCTGGGACGAGATTCACCCCTCCACTTT CSARLGRDSPLHF
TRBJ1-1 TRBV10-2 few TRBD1 TGCGCCAGCAGTGTCGAGGGCAGGGGGCTTGTGCGCGCTTTCTTT CASSVEGRGLVRAFF
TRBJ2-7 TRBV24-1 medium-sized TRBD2 TGTGCCACCTCGACTAGCGGGAATGGGTACGAGCAGTACTTC CATSTSGNGYEQYF
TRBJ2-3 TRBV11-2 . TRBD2 TGTGCCAGCAGCATGCCCTTTTTAGCGGGAGGGCCCGCAGATACGCAGTATTTT CASSMPFLAGGPADTQYF
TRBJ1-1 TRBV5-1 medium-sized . TGCGCCAGCAGCTTAAGCTGGAACACTGAAGCTTTCTTT CASSLSWNTEAFF
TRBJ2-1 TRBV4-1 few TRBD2 TGCGCCAGCAGCCAAGAGACTAGCGGGAGGGCCGGGCAGTTCTTC CASSQETSGRAGQFF
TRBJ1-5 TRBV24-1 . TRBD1 TGTGCCACCAGTGATTTCCCTGGACAGGTTGGGAAAGGTCAGCCCCAGCATTTT CATSDFPGQVGKGQPQHF
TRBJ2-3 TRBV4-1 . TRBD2 TGCGCCGGCAGTCAAGGCGTCGTCGGAGCGGGAGTCACAGATACGCAGTATTTT CAGSQGVVGAGVTDTQYF
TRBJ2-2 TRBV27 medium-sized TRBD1 TGTGCCAGCAGTTGGGCACAGGGGACCGGGGAGCTGTTTTTT CASSWAQGTGELFF
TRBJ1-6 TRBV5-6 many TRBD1 TGTGCCAGCAGCTTCGGACAGGGATCGCATTCACCCCTCCACTTT CASSFGQGSHSPLHF
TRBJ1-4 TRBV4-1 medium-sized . TGCGCCAGCAGCCAAGGGACCCTGAGGGAAAAACTGTTTTTT CASSQGTLREKLFF
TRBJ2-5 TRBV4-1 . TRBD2 TGCGCCAGCAGCCACCTGGCACTAGCGGGACCGGAGACCCAGTACTTC CASSHLALAGPETQYF
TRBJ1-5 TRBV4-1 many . TGCGCCAGCAGCCAAGGGGGGGCCGGGAGCAATCAGCCCCAGCATTTT CASSQGGAGSNQPQHF
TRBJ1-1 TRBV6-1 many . TGTGCCAGCAGTGAAGGTGGCCTCGCGAGGAACACTGAAGCTTTCTTT CASSEGGLARNTEAFF